The 18 T cell receptor beta chains listed next were all sequenced from one sample in a study of Graves' ophthalmopathy and Graves' hyperthyroidism. RNA served as the template for amplifying TCR beta CDR3 regions. In the first round, RT-PCR was carried out with HTBI primers, and a multiplex PCR formed the second round. Via MiXCR, TCRdb re-called the multiplex PCR reads, giving one row per CDR3 protein. The table shows roughly 410,000 distinct CDR3 sequences, with over 15% occurring only once. Sequencing used peripheral blood. These receptors were taken from a woman between 18 and 29 years old with stable Graves' hyperthyroidism.

The table lists this clonotype with many counts. V usage is TRBV19 and J usage is TRBJ2-7; D may be TRBD1 (6 bases). CDR3 length equals 15 residues. In germline, CDR1 is LNHDA, CDR2 SQIVND (reference sequence). V was cut by 1 base and J by 5 bases, with 15 bases left in between. Here the CDR3 DNA reads TGTGCCAGTAGTATAGTGCCGGGACACGGGAACGAGCAGTACTTC. Its protein is CASSIVPGHGNEQYF.

This clonotype was recorded at least ten times. V gene TRBV12-3 or TRBV12-4 combines with J gene TRBJ1-2, with D perhaps matching TRBD1 (6 bases). V was cut by 4 bases and J by 6 bases, with 12 bases left in between. This CDR3 spans 13 amino acids. In nucleotides, the CDR3 is TGTGCCAGCAGTTCCTCTGGGGGGCATGGCTACACCTTC. Translated: CASSSSGGHGYTF.

The gene calls are TRBV3-1 and TRBJ2-6; 8 bases map to TRBD1. From germline, CDR1 is LGHDT and CDR2 YNNKEL (reference sequence). The CDR3 runs 16 residues. V lost 3 bases and J lost 4; bases outside the gene matches: 5. The CDR3 loop reads CASSHYRGEGANVLTF. In DNA form, the CDR3 reads TGTGCCAGCAGCCATTACAGGGGGGAGGGGGCCAACGTCCTGACTTTC.

The chain has TRBV11-2 and TRBJ2-7; D is possibly TRBD1 (5 bases). CDR1 and CDR2 (germline): SGHAT, FQNNGV. The CDR3 consists of 16 residues. V lost 0 bases to trimming and J lost 0 bases, with 12 bases between them. CDR3 loop: CASSLDDSSVSYEQYF. The DNA for the CDR3 is TGTGCCAGCAGCTTAGACGACAGCTCAGTCTCCTACGAGCAGTACTTC.

This clonotype has ten or more counts. The chain employs TRBV4-1 and TRBJ2-7, with D possibly matching TRBD1 (6 bases). V was trimmed by 4 bases and J by 2 bases, leaving 24 bases between them. CDR1 MGHRA and CDR2 YSYEKL come from the germline V gene. This CDR3 is built from 18 residues. The CDR3 nucleotides read TGCGCCAGCAGCCCCCTATGGGGACCCGGACAGACTACCTACGAGCAGTACTTC. Protein product: CASSPLWGPGQTTYEQYF.

At least ten counts were recorded for this clonotype. The chain recombines TRBV9 with TRBJ1-1; D remains ambiguous. Germline values: CDR1 SGDLS, CDR2 YYNGEE. The CDR3 totals 16 residues. The V gene lost 0 bases and the J gene lost 6 bases, with 18 bases spanning the gap. In nucleotides, the CDR3 is TGTGCCAGCAGCGTAGGGAAAGGGCCGCGTTTTGCTGAAGCTTTCTTT. Protein: CASSVGKGPRFAEAFF.

This clonotype was picked up many times. The CDR3 loop reads CASSVDRGRYEQYF. The DNA of the CDR3 is TGTGCCAGCAGTGTTGACAGGGGTCGCTACGAGCAGTACTTC. This sequence joins TRBV2 and TRBJ2-7; 8 nucleotides align to TRBD1. CDR3 length equals 14 residues. CDR1 SNHLY and CDR2 FYNNEI come from the germline V gene. After removal of 4 bases from V and 3 bases from J, the junction contained 5 bases not matched to a gene. The entire variable domain, with the rest obtained from reference TRBV2 and TRBJ2-7, is as follows: EPEVTQTPSHQVTQMGQEVILRCVPISNHLYFYWYRQILGQKVEFLVSFYNNEISEKSEIFDDQFSVERPDGSNFTLKIRSTKLEDSAMYFCASSVDRGRYEQYFGPGTRLTVT.

This clonotype was recorded many times. The chain links TRBV10-3 to TRBJ2-2; weak D call: TRBD2 (6 bases). Trimming shortened V by 5 bases and J by 6 bases, and 13 bases separated the two germline ends. CDR3 size: 14 residues. CDR1 and CDR2 (germline): ENHRY, SYGVKD. The CDR3 spells CAISPGLVSGELFF. In DNA form, the CDR3 reads TGTGCCATCAGTCCGGGACTCGTGTCCGGGGAGCTGTTTTTT.

The V and J genes are TRBV3-1 and TRBJ2-7; D is tentatively TRBD1 or TRBD2 (6 bases each). Germline V CDR1 and CDR2: LGHDT, YNNKEL (reference sequence). The CDR3 runs 14 residues. V was trimmed by 4 bases and J by 3 bases, leaving 13 bases between them. In DNA, the CDR3 is TGTGCCAGCAGCCTAGCGGACAGAAACTACGAGCAGTACTTC. This sequence encodes CASSLADRNYEQYF.

This clonotype was counted at least ten times. The chain has TRBV28 and TRBJ2-5; the match to TRBD1 covers 7 bases. Losses at the gene ends were 5 bases for V and 3 bases for J; bases not matched to a gene: 9. Germline V gene lookup returns CDR1 MDHEN and CDR2 SYDVKM. There are 15 residues in the CDR3. In DNA form, the CDR3 reads TGTGCCAGCAGTACGACGAGAGACAGGGAAGAGACCCAGTACTTC. This gives the protein CASSTTRDREETQYF.

The sample holds a few counts of this clonotype. The chain links TRBV18 to TRBJ2-7; D unclear. Germline CDR1 reads KGHSH; CDR2 reads LQKENI. CDR3 length equals 14 residues. With 0 bases removed from V and 0 bases from J, the gap between germline ends came to 6 bases. CDR3 sequence (DNA): TGTGCCAGCTCACCACCGAGCAACTCCTACGAGCAGTACTTC. This translates into CASSPPSNSYEQYF.

The chain combines TRBV12-3 or TRBV12-4 with TRBJ2-2; D is uncertain. The CDR3 is 13 amino acids. The ends were cut back, 10 bases at V and 3 bases at J, with 12 bases in the middle. The CDR3 nucleotides read TGTGCCACCATAACCAGTGACACCGGGGAGCTGTTTTTT. Translated: CATITSDTGELFF.

This clonotype has a count of ten or more. V is TRBV20-1 and J is TRBJ1-5, with 7 positions matching TRBD1. The CDR3 loop spans 12 amino acids. Trimming at V came to 6 bases and at J to 6 bases, leaving 5 bases not matched to a gene. Germline CDR1 and CDR2: DFQATT and SNEGSKA (reference sequence). Written as DNA, the CDR3 is TGCAGTGCCAAAGGGGGCGGTCAGCCCCAGCATTTT. This translates into CSAKGGGQPQHF.

This clonotype was counted ten times or more. This sequence joins TRBV11-1 and TRBJ2-7, with 8 bases identical to TRBD2. V lost 0 bases and J lost 0; bases outside the gene matches: 4. Germline CDR1 SGHAT, CDR2 FQDESV (reference sequence). CDR3 length equals 16 residues. CDR3 in DNA: TGTGCCAGCAGCTTAGCGGGGCGGGGGGACTCCTACGAGCAGTACTTC. It codes for CASSLAGRGDSYEQYF.

V and J are TRBV24-1 and TRBJ1-5; D ambiguous. This CDR3 comprises 13 residues. Germline lookup yields CDR1 KGHDR and CDR2 SFDVKD. V dropped 10 bases and J dropped 1 base, with 10 bases sitting between them. The CDR3 protein is CATQSLSNQPQHF. The CDR3 nucleotides are TGTGCCACTCAAAGCTTAAGCAATCAGCCCCAGCATTTT.

This clonotype showed up many times. The V and J genes are TRBV11-2 and TRBJ1-1, with 9 nucleotides matching TRBD1. The trim removed 4 bases at V and 5 bases at J, leaving 8 bases unmatched. Germline-derived CDR1 and CDR2 are SGHAT and FQNNGV. The CDR3 sequence is 15 residues long. DNA of the CDR3: TGTGCCAGCAGCTCCGGACAGGGGAGATCAACTGAAGCTTTCTTT. Translated, it gives CASSSGQGRSTEAFF.

This clonotype appeared a few times. CDR3 sequence: CASSLAVGTGANYGYTF. CDR3 DNA sequence: TGTGCCAGCAGCTTAGCAGTCGGGACAGGAGCTAACTATGGCTACACCTTC. The chain has TRBV11-1 and TRBJ1-2; TRBD1 aligns across 8 bases. The germline CDR1 and CDR2 sequences are SGHAT and FQDESV (reference sequence). The CDR3 is 17 amino acids. The junction had 6 bases not matched to a gene; V was cut back by 0 bases and J by 0 bases.

The rearrangement links TRBV29-1 to TRBJ2-7; D is uncertain. This CDR3 has 14 amino acids. The germline V and J ends were trimmed by 4 bases and 0 bases, with 13 bases remaining between them. The germline V gene encodes CDR1 SQVTM and CDR2 ANQGSEA. CDR3 region: CSVVGVRASYEQYF. DNA for the CDR3: TGCAGCGTTGTAGGAGTCCGGGCCTCCTACGAGCAGTACTTC.